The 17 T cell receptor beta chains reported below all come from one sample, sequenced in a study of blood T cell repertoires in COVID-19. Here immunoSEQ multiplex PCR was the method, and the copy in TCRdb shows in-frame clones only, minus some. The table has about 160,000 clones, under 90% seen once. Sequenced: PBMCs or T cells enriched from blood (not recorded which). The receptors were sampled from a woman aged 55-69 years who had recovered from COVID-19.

The CDR3 DNA is TGTGCCAGCAGTGTTGACAGAAACTATGGCTACACCTTC. It encodes CASSVDRNYGYTF. V and J are TRBV2 and TRBJ1-2; weak D call: TRBD1 (5 bases). Germline V gene lookup returns CDR1 SNHLY and CDR2 FYNNEI. This CDR3 has 13 residues. V lost 4 bases and J lost 2, with 8 bases in between.

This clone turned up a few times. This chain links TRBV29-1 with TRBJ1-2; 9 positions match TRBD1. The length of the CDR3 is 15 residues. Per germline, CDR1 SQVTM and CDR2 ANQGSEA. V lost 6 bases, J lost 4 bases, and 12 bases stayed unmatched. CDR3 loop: CSVSQGAISGYGYTF. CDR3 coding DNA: TGCAGCGTGTCACAGGGGGCTATCAGCGGCTATGGCTACACCTTC.

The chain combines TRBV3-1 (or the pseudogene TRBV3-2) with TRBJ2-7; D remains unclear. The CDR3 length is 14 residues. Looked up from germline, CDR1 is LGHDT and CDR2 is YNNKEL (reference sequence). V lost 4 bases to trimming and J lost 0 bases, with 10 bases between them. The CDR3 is CASSPMRGSYEQYF. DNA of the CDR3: TGTGCCAGCAGCCCGATGAGAGGCTCCTACGAGCAGTACTTC.

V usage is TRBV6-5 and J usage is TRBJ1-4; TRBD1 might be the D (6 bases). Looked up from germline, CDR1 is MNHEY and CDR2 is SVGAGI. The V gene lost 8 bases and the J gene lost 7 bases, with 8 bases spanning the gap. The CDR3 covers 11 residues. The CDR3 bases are TGTGCCAGCGGCAGGGGTGAAAAACTGTTTTTT. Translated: CASGRGEKLFF.

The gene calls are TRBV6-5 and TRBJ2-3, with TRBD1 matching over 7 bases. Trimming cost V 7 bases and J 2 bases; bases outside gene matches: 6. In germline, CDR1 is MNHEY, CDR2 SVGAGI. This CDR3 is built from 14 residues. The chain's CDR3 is CASIPGQNTDTQYF. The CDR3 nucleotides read TGTGCCAGCATCCCGGGACAGAACACAGATACGCAGTATTTT.

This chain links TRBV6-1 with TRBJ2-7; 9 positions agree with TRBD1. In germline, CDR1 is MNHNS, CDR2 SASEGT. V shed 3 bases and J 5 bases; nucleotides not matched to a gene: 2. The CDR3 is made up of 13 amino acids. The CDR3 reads CASSEDRGDEQYF. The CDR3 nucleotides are TGTGCCAGCAGTGAGGACAGGGGCGACGAGCAGTACTTC.

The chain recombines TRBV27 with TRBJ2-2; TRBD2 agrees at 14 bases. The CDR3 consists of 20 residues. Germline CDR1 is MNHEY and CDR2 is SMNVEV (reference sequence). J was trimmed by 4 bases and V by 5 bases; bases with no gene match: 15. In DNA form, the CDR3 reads TGTGCCAGCAGTGAAAGTCCGGGACTAGCGGGGGTTTTTGTCACCGGGGAGCTGTTTTTT. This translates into CASSESPGLAGVFVTGELFF.

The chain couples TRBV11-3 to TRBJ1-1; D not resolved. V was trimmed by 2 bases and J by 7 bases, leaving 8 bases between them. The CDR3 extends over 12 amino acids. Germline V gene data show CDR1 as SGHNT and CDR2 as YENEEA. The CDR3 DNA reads TGTGCCAGCAGCTTACTCGGTGGTGAAGCTTTCTTT. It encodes CASSLLGGEAFF.

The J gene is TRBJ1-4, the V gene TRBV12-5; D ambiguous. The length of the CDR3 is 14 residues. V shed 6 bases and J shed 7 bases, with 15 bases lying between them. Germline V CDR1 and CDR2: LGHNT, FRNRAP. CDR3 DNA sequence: TGTGCTAGTGGCCTTCCCGACCGGAGTGAAAAACTGTTTTTT. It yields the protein CASGLPDRSEKLFF.

CDR3 amino acids: CASSDSSSGGADTQYF. As DNA, the CDR3 is TGTGCCAGCAGTGACTCCTCTAGCGGGGGGGCAGATACGCAGTATTTT. The rearrangement links TRBV6-4 to TRBJ2-3; 12 bases fit TRBD2. The V gene end was trimmed by 0 bases and the J gene end by 4 bases; junction bases not matched to a gene: 2. CDR3 size: 16 residues. CDR1 and CDR2 (germline): MRHNA, SNTAGT.

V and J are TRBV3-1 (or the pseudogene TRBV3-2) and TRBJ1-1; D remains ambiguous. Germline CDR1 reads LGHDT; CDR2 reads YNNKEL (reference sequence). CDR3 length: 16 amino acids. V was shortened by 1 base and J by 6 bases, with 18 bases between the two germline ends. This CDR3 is CASSQVFRPEGPEAFF. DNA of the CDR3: TGTGCCAGCAGCCAAGTATTTAGACCCGAGGGTCCTGAAGCTTTCTTT.

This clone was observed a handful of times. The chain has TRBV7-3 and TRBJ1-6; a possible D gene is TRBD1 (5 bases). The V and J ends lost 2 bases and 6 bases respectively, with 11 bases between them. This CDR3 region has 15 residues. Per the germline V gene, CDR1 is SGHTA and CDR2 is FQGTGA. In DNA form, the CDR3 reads TGTGCCAGCAGCTTATACGGTCAGGGTAATTCACCCCTCCACTTT. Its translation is CASSLYGQGNSPLHF.

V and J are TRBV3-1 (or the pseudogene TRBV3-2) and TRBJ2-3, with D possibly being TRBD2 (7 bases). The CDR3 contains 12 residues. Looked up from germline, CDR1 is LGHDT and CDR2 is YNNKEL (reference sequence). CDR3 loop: CVVGGPTDTQYF. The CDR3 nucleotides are TGTGTTGTGGGGGGGCCGACAGATACGCAGTATTTT.

The CDR3 DNA reads TGTGCCAGCAGCCAACCCCCCGGGGGAGAGGCCTACGAGCAGTACTTC. Its protein is CASSQPPGGEAYEQYF. The rearrangement uses TRBV4-2 and TRBJ2-7, with TRBD2 as a possible D gene (6 bases). CDR1 is LGHNA and CDR2 is YNFKEQ in the germline V gene. The length of the CDR3 is 16 residues. V was trimmed by 2 bases and J by 2 bases, leaving 16 bases between them.

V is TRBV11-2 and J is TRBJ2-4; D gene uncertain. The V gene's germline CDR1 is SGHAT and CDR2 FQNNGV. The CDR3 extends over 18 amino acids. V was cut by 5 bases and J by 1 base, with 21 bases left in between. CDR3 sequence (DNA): TGTGCCAGCAGCGCCAATCTAATGTCTAGAATGGCCAAAAACATTCAGTACTTC. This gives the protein CASSANLMSRMAKNIQYF.

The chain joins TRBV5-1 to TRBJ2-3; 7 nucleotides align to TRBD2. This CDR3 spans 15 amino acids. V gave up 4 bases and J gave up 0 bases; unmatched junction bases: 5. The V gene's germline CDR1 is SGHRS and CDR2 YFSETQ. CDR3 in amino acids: CASSRLGGSTDTQYF. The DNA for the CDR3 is TGCGCCAGCAGCCGACTGGGGGGGAGCACAGATACGCAGTATTTT.

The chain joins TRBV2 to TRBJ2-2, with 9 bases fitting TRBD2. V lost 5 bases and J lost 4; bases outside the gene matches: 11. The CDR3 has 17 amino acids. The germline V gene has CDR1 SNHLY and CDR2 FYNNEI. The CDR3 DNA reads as TGTGCCAGCAGTCCCGGACTAGCGAGGGGACGCACCGGGGAGCTGTTTTTT. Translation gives CASSPGLARGRTGELFF.